These 29 T cell receptor beta chains were sequenced from one sample in a study of T-cell reconstitution after alpha-beta-depleted transplantation in children. TCRbeta library preparation incorporated unique molecular identifiers. TCRdb called the PCR reads again in MiXCR, with one record for every CDR3 protein. The sample comprises 500,000 to 750,000 distinct CDR3 sequences, 10% to 15% of which are singletons, and around 2% rests with the top ten. The input for sequencing was PBMCs, mostly from graft donor cells, taken 360 days after TCRalphabeta/CD19-depleted stem cell transplant. The receptors shown here come from a male patient younger than 18 who had a stem cell transplant for acute myeloid leukemia, so the T cells may come from the graft donor.

V is TRBV20-1 and J is TRBJ1-2; no clear D. The germline V and J ends were trimmed by 0 bases and 2 bases, with 16 bases remaining between them. CDR1 is DFQATT and CDR2 is SNEGSKA in the germline V gene (reference sequence). This CDR3 is 16 amino acids long. The DNA of the CDR3 is TGCAGTGCTAGAGATCGGGTTATACATAGAAACTATGGCTACACCTTC. It encodes CSARDRVIHRNYGYTF.

The chain links TRBV6-6 to TRBJ2-3; perhaps TRBD2 as D (6 bases). Germline-derived CDR1 and CDR2 are MNHNY and SVGAGI (reference sequence). Trimming took off 6 bases at V and 8 bases at J, with 12 bases between the two ends. The CDR3 sequence is 12 residues long. Written as DNA, the CDR3 is TGTGCCAGCAGCTACGAGGGAGGTACGCAGTATTTT. Its translation is CASSYEGGTQYF.

The chain has TRBV29-1 and TRBJ2-5; 7 nucleotides line up with TRBD2. Germline trimming cut 0 bases from V and 3 bases from J; bases unmatched to any gene: 7. This CDR3 is 15 amino acids long. CDR1 and CDR2 (germline): SQVTM, ANQGSEA. CDR3 coding DNA: TGCAGCGTTGAAGATTGGGGGAGCGGGAAAGAGACCCAGTACTTC. Translation gives CSVEDWGSGKETQYF.

This clonotype was seen a few times. DNA of the CDR3: TGCGCCAGCAGCCAGGCCGGGACTCTCTACAATGAGCAGTTCTTC. Its protein product is CASSQAGTLYNEQFF. The genes are TRBV4-3 and TRBJ2-1; perhaps TRBD2 as D (6 bases). The CDR3 is 15 amino acids. Trimming took off 3 bases at V and 3 bases at J, with 12 bases between the two ends. From germline, CDR1 is LGHNA and CDR2 YSLEER.

This sequence joins TRBV9 and TRBJ2-5, with D possibly matching TRBD2 (5 bases). The CDR3 covers 15 residues. V gave up 4 bases and J gave up 1 base, with 14 bases separating them. Germline V gives CDR1 SGDLS, CDR2 YYNGEE. The CDR3 here is CASSRMVTSQETQYF. The CDR3 bases are TGTGCCAGCAGCAGAATGGTAACTAGCCAAGAGACCCAGTACTTC.

This clonotype was recorded at least ten times. This rearrangement joins TRBV11-1 to TRBJ2-1, with TRBD2 as a possible D gene (5 bases). CDR3 length equals 15 residues. V shed 5 bases and J shed 1 base, with 12 bases lying between them. The germline V gene encodes CDR1 SGHAT and CDR2 FQDESV (reference sequence). CDR3 region: CASSTRTRSYNEQFF. Written as DNA, the CDR3 is TGTGCCAGCAGCACCCGCACTAGGTCCTACAATGAGCAGTTCTTC.

V gene TRBV27 combines with J gene TRBJ2-1, with D perhaps matching TRBD2 (5 bases). Per the germline V gene, CDR1 is MNHEY and CDR2 is SMNVEV (reference sequence). V gave up 4 bases and J gave up 6 bases, with 10 bases separating them. The CDR3 is 13 residues long. The CDR3 protein is CASSYLARNEQFF. CDR3 DNA sequence: TGTGCCAGCAGTTATTTAGCGCGCAATGAGCAGTTCTTC.

The chain has TRBV5-1 and TRBJ2-1, with TRBD2 as a possible D gene (5 bases). Looked up from germline, CDR1 is SGHRS and CDR2 is YFSETQ. This CDR3 region has 14 residues. The V end was cut by 4 bases, the J end by 8 bases, with 16 bases between. The CDR3 region has the DNA TGCGCCAGCAGCGCTGAAGCGGTAGGTTATGAGCAGTTCTTC. Translating gives CASSAEAVGYEQFF. Combining the CDR3 with reference TRBV5-1 and TRBJ2-1 gives the whole variable domain KAGVTQTPRYLIKTRGQQVTLSCSPISGHRSVSWYQQTPGQGLQFLFEYFSETQRNKGNFPGRFSGRQFSNSRSEMNVSTLELGDSALYLCASSAEAVGYEQFFGPGTRLTVL.

This clonotype showed up just a few times. The chain uses TRBV12-3 or TRBV12-4 and TRBJ2-7; D not certain. V was clipped by 6 bases and J by 5 bases, with 14 bases between them. This CDR3 is 13 amino acids long. CDR3 nucleotides: TGTGCCAGCAGCTCTCGGCAAACCAACGAGCAGTACTTC. Translation gives CASSSRQTNEQYF.

The chain joins TRBV9 to TRBJ1-2, with TRBD1 as a possible D gene (6 bases). This CDR3 region has 13 residues. Germline-derived CDR1 and CDR2 are SGDLS and YYNGEE. Trimming left V 3 bases short and J 6 bases short, with 12 bases between. CDR3 nucleotide sequence: TGTGCCAGCAGCGCAACGGGGGGCGATGGCTACACCTTC. As protein: CASSATGGDGYTF.

This clonotype has more than one count but fewer than ten. The genes are TRBV10-3 and TRBJ2-2, with TRBD2 matching over 14 bases. CDR3 size: 16 residues. Germline CDR1 and CDR2: ENHRY and SYGVKD. Trimming took 9 bases from V and 1 from J; bases not matched to a gene: 4. The CDR3 here is CAIWTSGRRNTGELFF. Written as DNA, the CDR3 is TGTGCCATTTGGACTAGCGGGAGGAGGAACACCGGGGAGCTGTTTTTT.

This chain joins TRBV6-1 and TRBJ2-5; D unresolved. From germline, CDR1 is MNHNS and CDR2 SASEGT. Trimming took off 2 bases at V and 3 bases at J, with 7 bases between the two ends. This CDR3 is built from 13 residues. CDR3 protein: CASSETTKETQYF. Here the CDR3 DNA reads TGTGCCAGCAGTGAAACAACGAAAGAGACCCAGTACTTC.

The chain carries TRBV11-2 and TRBJ1-3, with 7 positions matching TRBD1. CDR1 SGHAT and CDR2 FQNNGV come from the germline V gene. This CDR3 is built from 15 residues. J was trimmed by 6 bases and V by 5 bases; bases with no gene match: 10. CDR3 DNA sequence: TGTGCCAGCAGCCTAGGGGGCAGGGCTGAAAACACCATATATTTT. It translates to CASSLGGRAENTIYF.

V is TRBV25-1 and J is TRBJ2-7; D is ambiguous. This CDR3 comprises 13 residues. Trimming took off 2 bases at V and 1 base at J, with 6 bases between the two ends. CDR1 MGHDK and CDR2 SYGVNS come from the germline V gene. CDR3 protein: CASSEPASYEQYF. CDR3 nucleotides: TGTGCCAGCAGTGAACCGGCGTCCTACGAGCAGTACTTC.

The chain is built from TRBV6-6 and TRBJ2-7; tentative D call: TRBD2 (6 bases). This CDR3 contains 12 residues. Trimming cost V 9 bases and J 2 bases, with 11 bases left between them. Germline V gene data show CDR1 as MNHNY and CDR2 as SVGAGI (reference sequence). CDR3 in amino acids: CASYGSTYEQYF. The CDR3, as DNA: TGTGCCAGTTACGGGAGTACCTACGAGCAGTACTTC.

The rearrangement links TRBV7-2 to TRBJ1-3; maybe TRBD1 (5 bases). Germline V CDR1 and CDR2: SGHTA, FQGNSA. This CDR3 contains 16 residues. Trimming stripped 5 bases from V and 0 bases from J, with 14 bases between. CDR3 sequence (DNA): TGTGCCAGCAGCCTCGGGACGGTCGACTCTGGAAACACCATATATTTT. It specifies CASSLGTVDSGNTIYF.

The sample holds a few counts of this clonotype. The chain recombines TRBV4-3 with TRBJ1-2, with D unresolved. The V and J ends lost 4 bases and 1 base respectively, with 7 bases between them. Germline CDR1 LGHNA, CDR2 YSLEER. CDR3 length equals 13 residues. CDR3 sequence reads: CASSPEINYGYTF. CDR3 sequence (DNA): TGCGCCAGCAGCCCAGAAATTAACTATGGCTACACCTTC.

The V gene is TRBV7-9, the J gene TRBJ2-3, with 8 bases fitting TRBD1. The CDR3 runs to 15 residues. Germline-derived CDR1 and CDR2 are SEHNR and FQNEAQ (reference sequence). J lost 4 bases, V lost 4 bases, and 7 bases had no gene match. The CDR3 is CASSSQGVRSDTQYF. DNA for the CDR3: TGTGCCAGCAGCTCACAGGGGGTTCGGTCAGATACGCAGTATTTT.

This clonotype was seen ten or more times. CDR3 region: CASSFPQGQETQYF. CDR3 in DNA: TGTGCCAGCAGTTTTCCGCAGGGGCAAGAGACCCAGTACTTC. The rearrangement uses TRBV12-3 or TRBV12-4 and TRBJ2-5, with TRBD1 as a possible D gene (6 bases). The ends were cut back, 3 bases at V and 2 bases at J, with 10 bases in the middle. There are 14 residues in the CDR3.

This rearrangement joins TRBV20-1 to TRBJ2-3; 7 bases agree with TRBD1. Germline-derived CDR1 and CDR2 are DFQATT and SNEGSKA (reference sequence). V dropped 5 bases and J dropped 2; count of bases not matched to a gene: 7. The CDR3 consists of 14 residues. CDR3 DNA: TGCAGTGCTCTTTTGACAGGGACCACAGATACGCAGTATTTT. This translates into CSALLTGTTDTQYF.

Many counts were recorded for this clonotype. This rearrangement joins TRBV20-1 to TRBJ2-7; D remains unclear. The CDR3 sequence is 10 residues long. The germline V gene has CDR1 DFQATT and CDR2 SNEGSKA (reference sequence). Trimming took 6 bases from V and 6 from J, leaving 9 bases between them. The DNA of the CDR3 is TGCAGTGCGCTGTGGGCCGAGCAGTACTTC. It codes for CSALWAEQYF.

This chain links TRBV9 with TRBJ1-1; D may be TRBD1 (6 bases). Per germline, CDR1 SGDLS and CDR2 YYNGEE. This CDR3 has 13 amino acids. The ends were cut back, 4 bases at V and 8 bases at J, with 15 bases in the middle. CDR3 protein: CASSPTTGWEAFF. In DNA, the CDR3 is TGTGCCAGCAGCCCAACTACAGGGTGGGAAGCTTTCTTT. The full variable domain, its missing parts supplied by reference TRBV9 and TRBJ1-1, is DSGVTQTPKHLITATGQRVTLRCSPRSGDLSVYWYQQSLDQGLQFLIQYYNGEERAKGNILERFSAQQFPDLHSELNLSSLELGDSALYFCASSPTTGWEAFFGQGTRLTVV.

This clonotype was counted ten times or more. The rearrangement joins TRBV28 to TRBJ2-5; TRBD1 might be the D (6 bases). Deletions cut 10 bases from V and 7 bases from J, with 10 bases between. The CDR3 has 10 amino acids. Germline values: CDR1 MDHEN, CDR2 SYDVKM. This CDR3 is CATSQGTQYF. For the CDR3, the DNA is TGTGCCACCTCACAGGGGACCCAGTACTTC.

This clonotype was picked up many times. This chain uses TRBV30 with TRBJ2-1, with D tentatively TRBD2 (7 bases). The length of the CDR3 is 18 residues. Germline V gives CDR1 GTSNPN, CDR2 SVGIG (reference sequence). The ends were cut back, 3 bases at V and 3 bases at J, with 24 bases in the middle. CDR3 in DNA: TGTGCCTGGAGGGGGGCCCAGGCGGGGAGGGTGGGCTACAATGAGCAGTTCTTC. Translation: CAWRGAQAGRVGYNEQFF.

V usage is TRBV29-1 and J usage is TRBJ2-7; either TRBD1 or TRBD2 may fit D (5 bases each). The CDR3 spans 12 residues. Germline CDR1 is SQVTM and CDR2 is ANQGSEA. The V end lost 4 bases, the J end lost 3 bases, and 10 bases lay between the germline ends. CDR3 DNA: TGCAGCGTTGCGGGGCCGGGCTACGAGCAGTACTTC. Its protein product is CSVAGPGYEQYF.

This clonotype was counted between two and nine times. The chain joins TRBV4-1 to TRBJ2-3; TRBD2 matches at 11 bases. The CDR3 loop spans 18 amino acids. The V segment lost 3 bases and the J segment 1 base; nucleotides outside the gene matches: 9. The germline gives CDR1 MGHRA, CDR2 YSYEKL. CDR3 DNA sequence: TGCGCCAGCAGCCACAATAGCGGGAGGGACCCTGGCACAGATACGCAGTATTTT. Amino acids: CASSHNSGRDPGTDTQYF.

The gene calls are TRBV21-1 and TRBJ2-7; the table names TRBD1, a call not compared with the DNA. TRBV21-1 is assigned pseudogene status. The CDR3 is 17 residues long. The CDR3 region is CASSLRPRDISSYEQYF. The CDR3 region has the DNA TGTGCCAGCAGCCTCCGACCGAGGGACATCTCCTCCTACGAGCAGTACTTC.

This clonotype was detected a few times. The chain is built from TRBV24-1 and TRBJ2-3; 12 bases align to TRBD2. CDR3 length: 17 residues. V lost 4 bases, J lost 1 base, and 5 bases stayed unmatched. Per the germline V gene, CDR1 is KGHDR and CDR2 is SFDVKD. The CDR3 DNA reads TGTGCCACCAGTGACCGATGGACTAGCGGGGGCACAGATACGCAGTATTTT. Translation: CATSDRWTSGGTDTQYF.

This clonotype was observed many times. The V call is TRBV7-2, the J call TRBJ2-2; 13 bases are a match to TRBD2. The V segment lost 6 bases and the J segment 4 bases; nucleotides outside the gene matches: 8. The CDR3 contains 17 residues. In germline, CDR1 is SGHTA, CDR2 FQGNSA. The CDR3 DNA reads as TGTGCCAGCAGTCTACTAGCGGGAGGGCCAGGCACCGGGGAGCTGTTTTTT. Residues: CASSLLAGGPGTGELFF.